Following are 6 T cell receptor beta chains from one sample sequenced in a study of blood T cell repertoires in COVID-19. Measured with immunoSEQ multiplex PCR; TCRdb has only the in-frame clones, and not every one. The sample carries under 200,000 clones, around three quarters recorded once. Sequencing was done on a sample of peripheral blood. These receptors were obtained from a man aged 55-75 years with active or convalescent COVID-19.

This clone has at least ten counts. CDR3: CASREDPMAGQGYTNEQFF. The DNA of the CDR3 is TGTGCCAGCAGAGAAGACCCCATGGCGGGACAGGGATATACCAATGAGCAGTTCTTC. J is TRBJ2-1 and V is TRBV21-1; the D call of TRBD1 is as the table states it, not checked on the DNA. TRBV21-1 is assigned pseudogene status. This CDR3 has 19 residues.

This clone was counted at least ten times. The V call is TRBV9, the J call TRBJ2-2; no definite D call. Germline CDR1 reads SGDLS; CDR2 reads YYNGEE. Deletions cut 4 bases from V and 1 base from J, with 11 bases between. This CDR3 is 15 amino acids long. CDR3 residues: CASSPFLGNTGELFF. The CDR3 coding sequence is TGTGCCAGCAGCCCCTTCCTCGGGAACACCGGGGAGCTGTTTTTT.

This sequence joins TRBV3-1 (or the pseudogene TRBV3-2) and TRBJ2-1; unclear D gene. The CDR3 totals 14 residues. Germline CDR1 LGHDT, CDR2 YNNKEL (reference sequence). With 6 bases removed from V and 0 bases from J, the gap between germline ends came to 9 bases. CDR3 amino acids: CASSRQSSYNEQFF. DNA of the CDR3: TGTGCCAGCAGTCGACAAAGCTCCTACAATGAGCAGTTCTTC.

The genes are TRBV7-2 and TRBJ2-7, with D perhaps matching TRBD2 (6 bases). V dropped 5 bases and J dropped 3 bases, with 20 bases sitting between them. Germline CDR1 and CDR2: SGHTA and FQGNSA. The CDR3 is 16 residues long. This CDR3 is CASSLGAGLPYYEQYF. The CDR3 DNA reads as TGTGCCAGCAGCCTAGGGGCGGGATTACCCTACTACGAGCAGTACTTC.

The chain joins TRBV6-2 or TRBV6-3 to TRBJ2-2, with D perhaps matching TRBD1 (5 bases). V shed 0 bases and J shed 1 base, with 12 bases lying between them. CDR1 and CDR2 (germline): MNHEY, SVGEGT. The CDR3 is made up of 17 amino acids. The CDR3 here is CASSYSAQDMNTGELFF. CDR3 sequence (DNA): TGTGCCAGCAGTTACTCGGCACAGGACATGAACACCGGGGAGCTGTTTTTT.

As for this clone: Additional DNA sequences in this sample encode the identical CDR3. The genes are TRBV5-1 and TRBJ2-7, with a tentative D call TRBD1 (5 bases). There are 13 residues in the CDR3. The germline CDR1 and CDR2 sequences are SGHRS and YFSETQ. The V gene lost 0 bases and the J gene lost 3 bases, with 7 bases spanning the gap. The DNA of the CDR3 is TGCGCCAGCAGCTTGGGACAGAACTACGAGCAGTACTTC. Its translation is CASSLGQNYEQYF.